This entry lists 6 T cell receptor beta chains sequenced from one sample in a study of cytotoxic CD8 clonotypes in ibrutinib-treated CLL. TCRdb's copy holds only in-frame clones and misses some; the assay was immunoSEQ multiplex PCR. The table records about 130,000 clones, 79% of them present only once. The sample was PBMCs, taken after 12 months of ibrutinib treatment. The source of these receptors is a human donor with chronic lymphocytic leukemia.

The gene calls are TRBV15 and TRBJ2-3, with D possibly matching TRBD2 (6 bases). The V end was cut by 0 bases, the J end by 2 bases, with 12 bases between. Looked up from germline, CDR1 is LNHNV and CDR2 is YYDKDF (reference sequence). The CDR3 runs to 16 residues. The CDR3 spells CATSRDPGLATDTQYF. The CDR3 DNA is TGTGCCACCAGCAGAGATCCGGGACTGGCCACAGATACGCAGTATTTT.

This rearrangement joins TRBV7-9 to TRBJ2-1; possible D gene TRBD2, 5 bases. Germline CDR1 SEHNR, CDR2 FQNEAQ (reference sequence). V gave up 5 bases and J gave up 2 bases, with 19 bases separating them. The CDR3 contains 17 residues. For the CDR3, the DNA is TGTGCCAGCAGCCCCGCGGGCATAGGACGCCCCTACAATGAGCAGTTCTTC. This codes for CASSPAGIGRPYNEQFF.

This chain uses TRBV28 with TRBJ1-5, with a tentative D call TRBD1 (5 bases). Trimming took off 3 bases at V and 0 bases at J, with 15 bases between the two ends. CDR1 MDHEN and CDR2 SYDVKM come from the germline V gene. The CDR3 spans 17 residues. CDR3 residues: CASSFPGGEYSNQPQHF. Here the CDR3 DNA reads TGTGCCAGCAGTTTCCCGGGGGGGGAATATAGCAATCAGCCCCAGCATTTT.

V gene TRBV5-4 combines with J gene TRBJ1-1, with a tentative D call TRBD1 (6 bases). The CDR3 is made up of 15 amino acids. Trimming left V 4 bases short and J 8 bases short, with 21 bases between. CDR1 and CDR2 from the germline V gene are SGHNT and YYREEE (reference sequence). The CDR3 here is CASSPGTTLPGEAFF. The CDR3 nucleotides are TGTGCCAGCAGCCCCGGGACAACTTTGCCGGGCGAAGCTTTCTTT.

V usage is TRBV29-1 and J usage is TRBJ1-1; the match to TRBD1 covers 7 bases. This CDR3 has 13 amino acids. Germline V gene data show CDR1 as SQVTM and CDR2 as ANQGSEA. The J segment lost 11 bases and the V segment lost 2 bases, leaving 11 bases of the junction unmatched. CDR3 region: CSVENPPTGRAFF. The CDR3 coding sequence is TGCAGCGTTGAAAACCCCCCGACAGGGAGGGCTTTCTTT.

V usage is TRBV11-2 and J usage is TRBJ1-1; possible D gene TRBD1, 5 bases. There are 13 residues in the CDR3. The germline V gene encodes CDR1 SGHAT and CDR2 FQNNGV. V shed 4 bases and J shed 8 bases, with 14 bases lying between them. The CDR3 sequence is CASSSTGAPEAFF. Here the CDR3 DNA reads TGTGCCAGCAGCTCGACTGGGGCGCCCGAAGCTTTCTTT.